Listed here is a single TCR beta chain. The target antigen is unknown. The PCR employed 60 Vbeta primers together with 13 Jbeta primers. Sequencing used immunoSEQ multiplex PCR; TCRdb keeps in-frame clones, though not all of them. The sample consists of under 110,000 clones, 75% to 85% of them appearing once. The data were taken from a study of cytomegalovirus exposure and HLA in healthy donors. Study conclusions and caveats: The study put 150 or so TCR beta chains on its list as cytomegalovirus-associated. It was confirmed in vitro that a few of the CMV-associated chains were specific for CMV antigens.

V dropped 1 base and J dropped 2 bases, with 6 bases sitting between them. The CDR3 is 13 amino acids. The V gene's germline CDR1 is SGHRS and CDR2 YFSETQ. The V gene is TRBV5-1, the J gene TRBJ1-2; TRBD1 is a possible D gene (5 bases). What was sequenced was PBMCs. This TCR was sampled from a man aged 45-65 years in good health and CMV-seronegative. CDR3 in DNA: TGCGCCAGCAGCTTGTCAGGGAACTATGGCTACACCTTC. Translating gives CASSLSGNYGYTF. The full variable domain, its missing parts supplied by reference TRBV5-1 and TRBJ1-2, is KAGVTQTPRYLIKTRGQQVTLSCSPISGHRSVSWYQQTPGQGLQFLFEYFSETQRNKGNFPGRFSGRQFSNSRSEMNVSTLELGDSALYLCASSLSGNYGYTFGSGTRLTVV.